Shown below are 31 T cell receptor beta chains from a single sample sequenced in a study of blood T cell repertoires in COVID-19. Using immunoSEQ multiplex PCR, the repertoire was profiled, and TCRdb retains in-frame clones only, with some absent. The sample has approximately 100,000 clones; around 81% are singletons. Sequenced sample: peripheral blood. These receptors all come from a human donor in a cohort sampled during active or convalescent COVID-19.

The CDR3 bases are TGTGCCAGTAGCGCGGACAGGGTCCTTCCACCCCTCCACTTT. The encoded protein is CASSADRVLPPLHF. The chain joins TRBV19 to TRBJ1-6, with 8 positions matching TRBD1. CDR1 is LNHDA, CDR2 SQIVND, per germline (reference sequence). J gave up 11 bases and V 6 bases, and 9 bases lay outside the gene matches. This CDR3 spans 14 amino acids.

V is TRBV4-1 and J is TRBJ2-5; 12 bases fit TRBD1. The J segment lost 5 bases and the V segment lost 4 bases, leaving 8 bases of the junction unmatched. The CDR3 is 16 amino acids. The V gene's germline CDR1 is MGHRA and CDR2 YSYEKL. The DNA of the CDR3 is TGCGCCAGCAGCCGAACCGGGACAGGGGGCTGGGAGACCCAGTACTTC. Translating it yields CASSRTGTGGWETQYF.

The CDR3 sequence is CASSVVTGSEQYF. CDR3 nucleotides: TGTGCCAGCAGCGTAGTGACAGGAAGCGAGCAGTACTTC. This chain links TRBV9 with TRBJ2-7, with a weak D call TRBD1 (6 bases). The CDR3 contains 13 residues. V was clipped by 0 bases and J by 6 bases, with 10 bases between them. CDR1 and CDR2 (germline): SGDLS, YYNGEE.

This clone qualifies as medium-sized. The V gene is TRBV7-2, the J gene TRBJ1-1; D gene ambiguous. The V gene's germline CDR1 is SGHTA and CDR2 FQGNSA. Trimming took off 5 bases at V and 0 bases at J, with 13 bases between the two ends. The CDR3 contains 15 residues. CDR3 protein: CASSPYLKLNTEAFF. The CDR3 DNA is TGTGCCAGCAGCCCCTACCTAAAACTGAACACTGAAGCTTTCTTT.

J is TRBJ2-1 and V is TRBV27; weak D call: TRBD2 (6 bases). In germline, CDR1 is MNHEY, CDR2 SMNVEV (reference sequence). Between the trimmed V and J ends, which lost 6 bases and 0 bases, there was a span of 15 bases. The CDR3 sequence is 16 residues long. The CDR3 DNA sequence: TGTGCCAGCAGAACTTTTGACGGGGGCTCCTACAATGAGCAGTTCTTC. Translated: CASRTFDGGSYNEQFF.

This clone was picked up one time. The chain recombines TRBV18 with TRBJ1-4, with D uncertain. There are 15 residues in the CDR3. Germline V gives CDR1 KGHSH, CDR2 LQKENI. Trimming cost V 3 bases and J 1 base, with 9 bases left between them. CDR3 protein: CASSPSHVTNEKLFF. As DNA, the CDR3 is TGTGCCAGCTCACCGTCCCATGTAACTAATGAAAAACTGTTTTTT. Combining the CDR3 with reference TRBV18 and TRBJ1-4 gives the whole variable domain NAGVMQNPRHLVRRRGQEARLRCSPMKGHSHVYWYRQLPEEGLKFMVYLQKENIIDESGMPKERFSAEFPKEGPSILRIQQVVRGDSAAYFCASSPSHVTNEKLFFGSGTQLSVL.

This clone is a singleton in its sample. The V gene is TRBV14, the J gene TRBJ1-2, with 8 positions matching TRBD1. V lost 4 bases and J lost 3; bases outside the gene matches: 4. Germline CDR1 is SGHDN and CDR2 is FVKESK. There are 14 residues in the CDR3. The DNA for the CDR3 is TGTGCCAGCAGCCGCCAGACAGGGGACTATGGCTACACCTTC. It encodes CASSRQTGDYGYTF.

The rearrangement uses TRBV29-1 and TRBJ2-5; D is uncertain. Trimming stripped 4 bases from V and 2 bases from J, with 8 bases between. The CDR3 sequence is 12 residues long. Germline V lookup: CDR1 SQVTM, CDR2 ANQGSEA. CDR3: CSVGTGQETQYF. Written as DNA, the CDR3 is TGCAGCGTTGGTACGGGTCAAGAGACCCAGTACTTC.

The CDR3 nucleotides read TGCGCCAGCAGCTCGTATAACTATGGCTACACCTTC. This translates into CASSSYNYGYTF. The rearrangement uses TRBV5-1 and TRBJ1-2, with unresolved D. The germline gives CDR1 SGHRS, CDR2 YFSETQ. Trimming took off 3 bases at V and 1 base at J, with 4 bases between the two ends. The length of the CDR3 is 12 residues.

This chain links TRBV9 with TRBJ2-5; D gene ambiguous. The V end lost 4 bases, the J end lost 0 bases, and 7 bases lay between the germline ends. The CDR3 loop spans 13 amino acids. Germline CDR1 and CDR2: SGDLS and YYNGEE. CDR3 sequence (DNA): TGTGCCAGCAGCCCCAGGTACCAAGAGACCCAGTACTTC. It translates to CASSPRYQETQYF.

This chain joins TRBV28 and TRBJ2-5; the D gene is possibly TRBD1 (6 bases). The length of the CDR3 is 13 residues. Germline CDR1 is MDHEN and CDR2 is SYDVKM. The V and J ends lost 2 bases and 2 bases respectively, with 6 bases between them. As DNA, the CDR3 is TGTGCCAGCAGTTTAGGACAGCAAGAGACCCAGTACTTC. Translating gives CASSLGQQETQYF.

V gene TRBV3-1 (or the pseudogene TRBV3-2) combines with J gene TRBJ2-7; possible D gene TRBD2, 6 bases. Germline CDR1 LGHDT, CDR2 YNNKEL (reference sequence). The length of the CDR3 is 16 residues. The germline V and J ends were trimmed by 1 base and 2 bases, with 15 bases remaining between them. CDR3 in DNA: TGTGCCAGCAGCCAAGGTGCGGGACCGACGACCTACGAGCAGTACTTC. This sequence encodes CASSQGAGPTTYEQYF.

The chain joins TRBV19 to TRBJ1-3, with a tentative D call TRBD1 (5 bases). V was pared by 3 bases and J by 2 bases, with 14 bases between. Germline CDR1 reads LNHDA; CDR2 reads SQIVND (reference sequence). CDR3 length: 16 amino acids. Here the CDR3 DNA reads TGTGCCAGTAGTATTTTTGCCAGGGCAACTGGAAACACCATATATTTT. This gives the protein CASSIFARATGNTIYF. The full variable domain, with the rest looked up from reference TRBV19 and TRBJ1-3, is DGGITQSPKYLFRKEGQNVTLSCEQNLNHDAMYWYRQDPGQGLRLIYYSQIVNDFQKGDIAEGYSVSREKKESFPLTVTSAQKNPTAFYLCASSIFARATGNTIYFGEGSWLTVV.

This clone was seen only a few times. The chain links TRBV24-1 to TRBJ2-1; 11 bases line up with TRBD2. CDR1 is KGHDR, CDR2 SFDVKD, per germline. The trim removed 5 bases at V and 4 bases at J, leaving 6 bases unmatched. The CDR3 is made up of 16 amino acids. CDR3 DNA: TGTGCCACCAGTGGTATAGCGGGAGGGCCTTACAATGAGCAGTTCTTC. This sequence encodes CATSGIAGGPYNEQFF.

This chain joins TRBV5-1 and TRBJ2-2, with 7 bases identical to TRBD2. Germline assignment: CDR1 SGHRS and CDR2 YFSETQ. J gave up 5 bases and V 1 base, and 8 bases lay outside the gene matches. The CDR3 is 16 amino acids. The CDR3 DNA sequence: TGCGCCAGCAGCTTGAATTGGAGGGGAGGGACCGGGGAGCTGTTTTTT. This encodes CASSLNWRGGTGELFF. Variable domain in full (rest from reference TRBV5-1 and TRBJ2-2): KAGVTQTPRYLIKTRGQQVTLSCSPISGHRSVSWYQQTPGQGLQFLFEYFSETQRNKGNFPGRFSGRQFSNSRSEMNVSTLELGDSALYLCASSLNWRGGTGELFFGEGSRLTVL.

This chain uses TRBV19 with TRBJ1-3, with TRBD1 identical over 9 bases. The CDR3 covers 13 residues. Germline trimming cut 7 bases from V and 3 bases from J; bases unmatched to any gene: 1. Germline V lookup: CDR1 LNHDA, CDR2 SQIVND (reference sequence). CDR3 in amino acids: CASKDRGGNTIYF. In nucleotides, the CDR3 is TGTGCCAGTAAGGACAGGGGTGGAAACACCATATATTTT.

V and J are TRBV4-3 and TRBJ2-1, with D perhaps TRBD2 (6 bases). The length of the CDR3 is 15 residues. Per germline, CDR1 LGHNA and CDR2 YSLEER. Trimming shortened V by 0 bases and J by 5 bases, and 11 bases separated the two germline ends. In nucleotides, the CDR3 is TGCGCCAGCAGCCAAGATCTAGCGTCCCACAATGAGCAGTTCTTC. Translating it yields CASSQDLASHNEQFF.

The J gene is TRBJ2-7, the V gene TRBV29-1; TRBD1 might be the D (5 bases). The CDR3 is 16 residues long. Trimming shortened V by 5 bases and J by 2 bases, and 22 bases separated the two germline ends. The germline gives CDR1 SQVTM, CDR2 ANQGSEA. CDR3 loop: CSVPRLEAGKPYEQYF. The CDR3, as DNA: TGCAGCGTTCCAAGATTGGAAGCAGGGAAACCCTACGAGCAGTACTTC.

The chain uses TRBV24-1 and TRBJ2-2; D possibly corresponds to TRBD2 (6 bases). This CDR3 is built from 15 residues. V lost 4 bases, J lost 7 bases, and 15 bases lay in between. CDR1 is KGHDR, CDR2 SFDVKD, per germline. The CDR3 sequence: CATSDPTRASGELFF. DNA for the CDR3: TGTGCCACCAGTGACCCGACTAGGGCCAGCGGGGAGCTGTTTTTT.

The chain combines TRBV6-5 with TRBJ1-1; D is ambiguous. Looked up from germline, CDR1 is MNHEY and CDR2 is SVGAGI. V was trimmed by 2 bases and J by 2 bases, leaving 12 bases between them. This CDR3 comprises 15 residues. In DNA, the CDR3 is TGTGCCAGCAGTTACCCACAGAACCTCAACACTGAAGCTTTCTTT. Its protein product is CASSYPQNLNTEAFF.

The V and J genes are TRBV29-1 and TRBJ2-3; D perhaps matches TRBD2 (7 bases). The CDR3 is 15 residues long. V lost 8 bases and J lost 0, with 18 bases in between. The germline gives CDR1 SQVTM, CDR2 ANQGSEA. The CDR3 sequence: CSTKGGVRSTDTQYF. DNA for the CDR3: TGCAGCACTAAAGGGGGGGTACGGAGCACAGATACGCAGTATTTT.

The J gene is TRBJ2-2, the V gene TRBV4-1; 8 bases line up with TRBD1. Looked up from germline, CDR1 is MGHRA and CDR2 is YSYEKL. CDR3 size: 17 residues. V shed 5 bases, J shed 2 bases, and the junction held 10 bases outside the gene matches. The CDR3 protein is CASSVRLGQVNTGELFF. The CDR3 nucleotides are TGCGCCAGCAGCGTTAGACTGGGACAGGTTAACACCGGGGAGCTGTTTTTT.

This chain connects TRBV6-2 or TRBV6-3 to TRBJ1-2, with 10 bases aligning to TRBD1. V trimming: 2 bases; J trimming: 5 bases; junction bases outside the gene matches: 2. CDR3 length: 14 amino acids. Germline V gene lookup returns CDR1 MNHEY and CDR2 SVGEGT. CDR3 sequence reads: CASSYTGQGYGYTF. As DNA, the CDR3 is TGTGCCAGCAGTTACACGGGACAGGGGTATGGCTACACCTTC.

The chain employs TRBV6-2 or TRBV6-3 and TRBJ2-7, with D perhaps matching TRBD2 (6 bases). V was clipped by 0 bases and J by 2 bases, with 11 bases between them. This CDR3 has 15 residues. Germline lookup yields CDR1 MNHEY and CDR2 SVGEGT. The CDR3 here is CASSYSGGIPYEQYF. CDR3 in DNA: TGTGCCAGCAGTTACTCAGGCGGGATCCCCTACGAGCAGTACTTC.

V is TRBV24-1 and J is TRBJ2-7, with D possibly TRBD2 on 5 matching bases. The CDR3 sequence is 13 residues long. The germline CDR1 and CDR2 sequences are KGHDR and SFDVKD. The V end was cut by 4 bases, the J end by 5 bases, with 11 bases between. The CDR3 nucleotides are TGTGCCACCAGTGACTACTTCGGGGACGAGCAGTACTTC. It yields the protein CATSDYFGDEQYF.

This chain joins TRBV11-2 and TRBJ2-1, with 9 bases identical to TRBD1. CDR3 length: 14 residues. J gave up 1 base and V 7 bases, and 2 bases lay outside the gene matches. In germline, CDR1 is SGHAT, CDR2 FQNNGV. The CDR3 bases are TGTGCCAGCATTGGGACAGGGTCCTACAATGAGCAGTTCTTC. Its protein is CASIGTGSYNEQFF.

This chain joins TRBV3-1 (or the pseudogene TRBV3-2) and TRBJ1-3; D gene ambiguous. Trimming took 0 bases from V and 3 from J, leaving 9 bases between them. The CDR3 length is 15 residues. Germline assignment: CDR1 LGHDT and CDR2 YNNKEL (reference sequence). CDR3 region: CASSQDRASGNTIYF. CDR3 nucleotides: TGTGCCAGCAGCCAAGATCGAGCAAGTGGAAACACCATATATTTT.

The chain uses TRBV19 and TRBJ1-6; 7 bases are shared with TRBD1. From germline, CDR1 is LNHDA and CDR2 SQIVND (reference sequence). This CDR3 has 16 residues. V dropped 6 bases and J dropped 3; count of bases not matched to a gene: 8. The CDR3 DNA is TGTGCCAGTAGCCCTCGGGACAGCCTCTATAATTCACCCCTCCACTTT. Translating it yields CASSPRDSLYNSPLHF. Full variable domain (remainder filled in from reference TRBV19 and TRBJ1-6): DGGITQSPKYLFRKEGQNVTLSCEQNLNHDAMYWYRQDPGQGLRLIYYSQIVNDFQKGDIAEGYSVSREKKESFPLTVTSAQKNPTAFYLCASSPRDSLYNSPLHFGNGTRLTVT.

This clone was seen a single time. This sequence joins TRBV7-9 and TRBJ1-1; TRBD1 aligns across 8 bases. Germline trimming cut 1 base from V and 1 base from J; bases unmatched to any gene: 2. Germline V lookup: CDR1 SEHNR, CDR2 FQNEAQ (reference sequence). The CDR3 is 15 amino acids. In nucleotides, the CDR3 is TGTGCCAGCAGCTTAGGTCAGGGGGCGAACACTGAAGCTTTCTTT. It encodes CASSLGQGANTEAFF. The full variable domain, with the rest looked up from reference TRBV7-9 and TRBJ1-1, is DTGVSQNPRHKITKRGQNVTFRCDPISEHNRLYWYRQTLGQGPEFLTYFQNEAQLEKSRLLSDRFSAERPKGSFSTLEIQRTEQGDSAMYLCASSLGQGANTEAFFGQGTRLTVV.

V usage is TRBV24-1 and J usage is TRBJ1-5, with unresolved D. V dropped 4 bases and J dropped 5 bases, with 8 bases sitting between them. Germline lookup yields CDR1 KGHDR and CDR2 SFDVKD. The CDR3 extends over 13 amino acids. This chain's CDR3 is CATSDGGYQPQHF. CDR3 nucleotides: TGTGCCACCAGTGACGGCGGCTATCAGCCCCAGCATTTT.

This clone was counted a few times. The V gene is TRBV6-5, the J gene TRBJ1-6; perhaps TRBD1 as D (5 bases). Germline CDR1 is MNHEY and CDR2 is SVGAGI. The V gene lost 1 base and the J gene lost 15 bases, with 22 bases spanning the gap. The CDR3 length is 16 residues. CDR3 coding DNA: TGTGCCAGCAGTTACTTCCGTGGCAGACTCAGCGGGGGCCTCCACTTT. Protein product: CASSYFRGRLSGGLHF.